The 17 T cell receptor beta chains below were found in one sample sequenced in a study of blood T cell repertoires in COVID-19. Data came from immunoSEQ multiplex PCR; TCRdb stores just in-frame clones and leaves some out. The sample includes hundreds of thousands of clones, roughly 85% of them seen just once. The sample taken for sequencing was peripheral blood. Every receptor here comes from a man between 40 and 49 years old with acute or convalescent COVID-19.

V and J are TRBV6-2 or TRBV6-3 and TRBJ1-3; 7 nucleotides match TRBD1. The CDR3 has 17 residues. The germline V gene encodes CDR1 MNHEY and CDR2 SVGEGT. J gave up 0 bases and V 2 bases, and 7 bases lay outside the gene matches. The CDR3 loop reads CASSYGIGTVSGNTIYF. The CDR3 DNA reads TGTGCCAGCAGTTACGGTATCGGGACAGTCTCTGGAAACACCATATATTTT.

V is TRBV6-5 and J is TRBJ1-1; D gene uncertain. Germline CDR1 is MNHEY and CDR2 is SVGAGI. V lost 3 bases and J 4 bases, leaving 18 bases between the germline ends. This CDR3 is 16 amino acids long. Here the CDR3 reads CASSYNIGRAATEAFF. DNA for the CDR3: TGTGCCAGCAGTTATAACATTGGGCGGGCGGCCACTGAAGCTTTCTTT.

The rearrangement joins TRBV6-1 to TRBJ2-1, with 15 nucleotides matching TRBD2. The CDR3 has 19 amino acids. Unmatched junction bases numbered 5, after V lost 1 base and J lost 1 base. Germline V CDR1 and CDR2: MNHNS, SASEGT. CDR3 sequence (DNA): TGTGCCAGCAGTGAAGAGGGGACTAGCGGGGGGTTTTCCTACAATGAGCAGTTCTTC. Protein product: CASSEEGTSGGFSYNEQFF.

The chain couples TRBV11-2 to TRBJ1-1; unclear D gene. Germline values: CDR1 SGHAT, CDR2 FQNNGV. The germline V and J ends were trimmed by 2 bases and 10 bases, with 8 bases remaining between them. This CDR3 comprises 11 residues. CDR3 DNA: TGTGCCAGCAGCTTACCGCCGGTAGCTTTCTTT. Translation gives CASSLPPVAFF.

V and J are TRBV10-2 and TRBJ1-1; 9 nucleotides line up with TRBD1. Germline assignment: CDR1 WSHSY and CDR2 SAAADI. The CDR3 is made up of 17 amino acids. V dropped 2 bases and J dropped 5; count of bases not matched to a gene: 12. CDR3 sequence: CASSERADRGGYTEAFF. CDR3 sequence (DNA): TGCGCCAGCAGTGAGAGGGCGGACAGGGGAGGTTATACTGAAGCTTTCTTT.

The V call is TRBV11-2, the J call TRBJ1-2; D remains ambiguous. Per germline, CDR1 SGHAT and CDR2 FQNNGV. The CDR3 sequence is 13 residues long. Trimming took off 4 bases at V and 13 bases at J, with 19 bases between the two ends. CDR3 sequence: CASSSDIPTQATF. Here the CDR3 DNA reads TGTGCCAGCAGCTCCGATATCCCGACCCAGGCCACCTTC.

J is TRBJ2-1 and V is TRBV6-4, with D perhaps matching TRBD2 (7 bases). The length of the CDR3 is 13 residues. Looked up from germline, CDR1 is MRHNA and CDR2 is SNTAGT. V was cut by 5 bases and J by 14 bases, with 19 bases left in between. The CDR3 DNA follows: TGTGCCAGCAGTACCGAAGAGGGGGGGGGAAAGTTCTTC. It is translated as CASSTEEGGGKFF.

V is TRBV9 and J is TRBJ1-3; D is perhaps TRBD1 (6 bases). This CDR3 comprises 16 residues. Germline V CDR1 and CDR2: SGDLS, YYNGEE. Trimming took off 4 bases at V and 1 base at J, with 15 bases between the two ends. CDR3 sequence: CASSTRQEVSGNTIYF. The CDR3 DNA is TGTGCCAGCAGCACCCGACAGGAGGTGTCTGGAAACACCATATATTTT.

The CDR3 sequence is CASSVGPGDGYTF. In nucleotides, the CDR3 is TGTGCCAGCAGCGTAGGACCAGGGGATGGCTACACCTTC. This sequence joins TRBV9 and TRBJ1-2, with a weak D call TRBD1 (6 bases). Trimming took 0 bases from V and 6 from J, leaving 9 bases between them. Germline values: CDR1 SGDLS, CDR2 YYNGEE. The CDR3 contains 13 residues.

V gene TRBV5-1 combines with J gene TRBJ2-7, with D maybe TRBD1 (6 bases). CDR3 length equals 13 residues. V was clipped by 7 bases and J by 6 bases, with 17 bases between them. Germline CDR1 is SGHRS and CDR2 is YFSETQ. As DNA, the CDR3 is TGCGCCAGCGGCGACAGGCCAGGTGGCGAGCAGTACTTC. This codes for CASGDRPGGEQYF. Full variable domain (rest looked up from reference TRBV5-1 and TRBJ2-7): KAGVTQTPRYLIKTRGQQVTLSCSPISGHRSVSWYQQTPGQGLQFLFEYFSETQRNKGNFPGRFSGRQFSNSRSEMNVSTLELGDSALYLCASGDRPGGEQYFGPGTRLTVT.

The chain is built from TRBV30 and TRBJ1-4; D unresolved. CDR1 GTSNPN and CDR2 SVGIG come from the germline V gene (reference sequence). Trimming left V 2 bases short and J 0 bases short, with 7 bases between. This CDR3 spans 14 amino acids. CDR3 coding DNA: TGTGCCTGGAGTCTCGGGGCAACTAATGAAAAACTGTTTTTT. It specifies CAWSLGATNEKLFF.

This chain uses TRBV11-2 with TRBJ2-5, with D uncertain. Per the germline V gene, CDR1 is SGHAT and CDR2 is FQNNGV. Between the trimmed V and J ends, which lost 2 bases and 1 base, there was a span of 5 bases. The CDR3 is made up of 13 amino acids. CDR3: CASSLNSQETQYF. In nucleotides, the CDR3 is TGTGCCAGCAGCTTAAACAGCCAAGAGACCCAGTACTTC.

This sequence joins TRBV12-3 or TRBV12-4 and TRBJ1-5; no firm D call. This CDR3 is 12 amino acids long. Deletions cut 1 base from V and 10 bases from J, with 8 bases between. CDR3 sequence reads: CASSLGIQPQHF. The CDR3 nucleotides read TGTGCCAGCAGTTTAGGTATACAACCCCAGCATTTT.

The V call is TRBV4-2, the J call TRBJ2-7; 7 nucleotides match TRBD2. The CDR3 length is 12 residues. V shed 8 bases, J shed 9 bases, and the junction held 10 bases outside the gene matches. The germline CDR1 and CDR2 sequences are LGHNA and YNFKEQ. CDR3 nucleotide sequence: TGTGCCAGCCTTGGGGGGGGTTTAGGGCAGTACTTC. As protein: CASLGGGLGQYF.

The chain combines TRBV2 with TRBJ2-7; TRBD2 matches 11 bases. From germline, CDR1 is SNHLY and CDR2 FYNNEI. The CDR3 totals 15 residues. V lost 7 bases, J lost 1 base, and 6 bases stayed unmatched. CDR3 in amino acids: CASNLAGGLSYEQYF. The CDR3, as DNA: TGTGCCAGCAATCTAGCGGGGGGACTTTCCTACGAGCAGTACTTC.

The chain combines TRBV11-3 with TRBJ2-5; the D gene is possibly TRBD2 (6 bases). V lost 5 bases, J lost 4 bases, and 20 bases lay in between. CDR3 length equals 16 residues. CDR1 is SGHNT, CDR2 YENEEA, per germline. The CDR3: CASSPGGSRSGETQYF. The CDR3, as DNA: TGTGCCAGCAGCCCAGGAGGGTCGCGGTCTGGAGAGACCCAGTACTTC.

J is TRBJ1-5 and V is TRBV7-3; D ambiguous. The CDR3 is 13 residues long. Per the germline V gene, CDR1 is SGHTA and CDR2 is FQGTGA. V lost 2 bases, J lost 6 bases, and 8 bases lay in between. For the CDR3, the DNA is TGTGCCAGCAGCTTAGAGGGAGGTCAGCCCCAGCATTTT. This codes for CASSLEGGQPQHF.